Below are 10 T cell receptor beta chains sequenced from a single sample in a study of T cells after yellow fever vaccination. In TCRdb, the 5' RACE reads were re-called with MiXCR into one record per CDR3 protein. Among a few hundred thousand distinct CDR3 sequences, around 4.1% were seen once, and the ten largest hold 20% to 25%. The specimen was PBMCs, collected 5 days after the yellow fever booster vaccination. These receptors all come from a man younger than 35 who received the YFV17D yellow fever vaccine.

The sample holds a few counts of this clonotype. This sequence joins TRBV5-5 and TRBJ1-6; no reliable D call. V was trimmed by 0 bases and J by 7 bases, leaving 5 bases between them. The CDR3 is 13 amino acids. Per germline, CDR1 SGHKS and CDR2 YYEKEE (reference sequence). CDR3 nucleotide sequence: TGTGCCAGCAGCTTGGCGCCGAATTCACCCCTCCACTTT. This codes for CASSLAPNSPLHF.

This clonotype was seen at least ten times. V usage is TRBV12-3 or TRBV12-4 and J usage is TRBJ2-1, with 9 bases that match TRBD1. This CDR3 contains 16 residues. The V gene end was trimmed by 6 bases and the J gene end by 6 bases; junction bases not matched to a gene: 12. Written as DNA, the CDR3 is TGTGCCAGCAGCTCGACAGGGGGTTGGGTACGCAATGAGCAGTTCTTC. As protein: CASSSTGGWVRNEQFF.

The chain links TRBV27 to TRBJ2-1, with 9 bases matching TRBD2. CDR1 and CDR2 (germline): MNHEY, SMNVEV (reference sequence). With 0 bases clipped from V and 8 bases from J, the junction kept 8 bases outside the gene matches. The CDR3 runs to 16 residues. CDR3 sequence: CASSLSGGGASYEQFF. For the CDR3, the DNA is TGTGCCAGCAGTTTATCCGGCGGGGGGGCTAGCTATGAGCAGTTCTTC.

The J gene is TRBJ2-2, the V gene TRBV9; TRBD1 is a possible D gene (5 bases). V shed 7 bases and J shed 2 bases, with 18 bases lying between them. The CDR3 spans 16 residues. Germline V gene sequence: CDR1 SGDLS, CDR2 YYNGEE. CDR3 bases: TGTGCCAGCTCGGAGCAGGGTGGGATAAACACCGGGGAGCTGTTTTTT. Translated, it gives CASSEQGGINTGELFF.

This clonotype was counted at least ten times. The chain is built from TRBV20-1 and TRBJ1-2, with D possibly TRBD1 on 6 matching bases. Trimming took 6 bases from V and 2 from J, leaving 13 bases between them. The CDR3 consists of 13 residues. Germline V gene sequence: CDR1 DFQATT, CDR2 SNEGSKA (reference sequence). In DNA form, the CDR3 reads TGCAGTGCCCGCGAAGGGGGGAACTATGGCTACACCTTC. Amino acid sequence: CSAREGGNYGYTF.

This clonotype showed up many times. V is TRBV5-1 and J is TRBJ1-1, with a weak D call TRBD1 (6 bases). The CDR3 loop spans 14 amino acids. Germline V gene sequence: CDR1 SGHRS, CDR2 YFSETQ. Trimming shortened V by 0 bases and J by 6 bases, and 12 bases separated the two germline ends. The CDR3 sequence is CASSLGDRWAEAFF. The CDR3 nucleotides read TGCGCCAGCAGCTTGGGCGACAGGTGGGCTGAAGCTTTCTTT.

The chain joins TRBV29-1 to TRBJ2-1; D could derive from TRBD1 or TRBD2 (5 bases each). CDR1 is SQVTM, CDR2 ANQGSEA, per germline. CDR3 length: 14 amino acids. V was pared by 7 bases and J by 5 bases, with 18 bases between. The CDR3 DNA reads as TGCAGCGCATCTTCCGGGACGGTTAACAATGAGCAGTTCTTC. Protein: CSASSGTVNNEQFF.

This clonotype was recorded many times. J is TRBJ2-6 and V is TRBV11-2; TRBD1 is a possible D gene (5 bases). Trimming took off 6 bases at V and 2 bases at J, with 14 bases between the two ends. This CDR3 spans 16 amino acids. CDR1 is SGHAT, CDR2 FQNNGV, per germline. This chain's CDR3 is CASSSFPRAGANVLTF. CDR3 DNA sequence: TGTGCCAGCAGTTCCTTTCCCAGGGCTGGGGCCAACGTCCTGACTTTC.

The CDR3 sequence: CASPTLASGETQYF. The CDR3 DNA sequence: TGTGCCAGCCCTACCCTTGCCAGCGGGGAGACCCAGTACTTC. This chain uses TRBV2 with TRBJ2-5, with a tentative D call TRBD2 (6 bases). V shed 8 bases and J shed 5 bases, with 18 bases lying between them. Germline loops: CDR1 SNHLY, CDR2 FYNNEI. CDR3 size: 14 residues.

This clonotype was detected many times. The chain couples TRBV5-1 to TRBJ2-3; D is undetermined. Trimming cost V 0 bases and J 4 bases, with 12 bases left between them. The CDR3 sequence is 15 residues long. Per germline, CDR1 SGHRS and CDR2 YFSETQ. The CDR3 nucleotides read TGCGCCAGCAGCTTGGGATCCAGGAGCGCAGATACGCAGTATTTT. It yields the protein CASSLGSRSADTQYF.